These 2 T cell receptor beta chains were all obtained from the same sample, sequenced in a study of T cell clonality in common variable immunodeficiency (dated by TCRdb to about 2015). The receptor library was made with the immunoSEQ multiplex PCR assay. TCRdb obtained this table from immuneACCESS and retained in-frame rearrangements with V and J assigned. These tables miss some clones; where compared with another copy, unresolved V genes account for less than half of the shortfall, and the remainder is unexplained. The sample records 30,000 to 35,000 clones, none occurring a single time. Of the sample, roughly 4.5% falls within the top ten clones. Sample: peripheral blood mononuclear cells. The receptor set was obtained from a person aged 18 to 75 in good health.

This clone was seen at least ten times. The read finishes 3 residues shy of the CDR3 end, and the germline J gene is used to complete it. The V and J genes are TRBV6-1 and TRBJ1-1; the match to TRBD1 covers 8 bases. Germline CDR1 and CDR2: MNHNS and SASEGT. V trimming: 2 bases; J trimming: 0 bases; junction bases outside the gene matches: 2. The CDR3 sequence is 15 residues long. CDR3 sequence: CASSEQGAVNTEAFF. The CDR3 DNA, read in part, is TGTGCCAGCAGTGAACAGGGGGCGGTGAACACTGAA.

This clone has a count of ten or more. The CDR3 end lies 3 residues beyond the end of the read and is filled in from the germline J gene. The genes are TRBV2 and TRBJ2-1; TRBD1 matches at 9 bases. The germline V gene encodes CDR1 SNHLY and CDR2 FYNNEI. The CDR3 consists of 14 residues. With V trimmed by 6 bases and J by 4 bases, 4 bases remained unmatched. Partial CDR3 DNA: TGTGCCAGCAGGCCGACAGGGGGGTACAATGAG. It specifies CASRPTGGYNE. The whole CDR3 is CASRPTGGYNEQFF.